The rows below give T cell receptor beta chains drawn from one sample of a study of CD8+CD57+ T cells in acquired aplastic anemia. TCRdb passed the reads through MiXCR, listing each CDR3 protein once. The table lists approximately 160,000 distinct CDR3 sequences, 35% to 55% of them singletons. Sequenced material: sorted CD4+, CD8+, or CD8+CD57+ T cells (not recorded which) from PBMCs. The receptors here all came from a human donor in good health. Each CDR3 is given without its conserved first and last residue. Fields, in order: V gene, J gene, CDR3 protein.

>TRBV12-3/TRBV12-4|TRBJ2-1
ASRTYPGTAWANNEQF
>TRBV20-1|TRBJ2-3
SAIASGDSTDTQY
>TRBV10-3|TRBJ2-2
AISESSVNTGELF
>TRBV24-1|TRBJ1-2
ATSGEGLYGYT
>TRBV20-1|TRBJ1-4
SAPGNTNEKLF
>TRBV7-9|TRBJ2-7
ASSLGAGSSYEQY
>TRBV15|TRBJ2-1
ATSRGMTAYNEQF
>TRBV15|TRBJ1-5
ATSSRAGNQPQH
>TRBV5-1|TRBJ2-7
ASSLAATSGRYEQY
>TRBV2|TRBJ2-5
ASSVEGMGMETQY
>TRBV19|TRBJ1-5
ASTPEGKVKPQH
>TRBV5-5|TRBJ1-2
ASSFVQDNYGYT
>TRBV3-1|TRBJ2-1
ASSQDERRIGANEQF
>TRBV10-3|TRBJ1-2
AISDFTGGYGYT
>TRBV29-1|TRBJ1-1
SVGGRRSTEAF
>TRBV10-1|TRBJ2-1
ASSLGEQF
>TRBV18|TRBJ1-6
ASSPVGLDSYNSPLH
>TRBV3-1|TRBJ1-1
ASTRPGSTEAF
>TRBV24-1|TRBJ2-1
ATGAAGGLGNEQF
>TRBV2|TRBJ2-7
ASSEPDRDSSYEQY
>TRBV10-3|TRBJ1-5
AIRDRINQPQH
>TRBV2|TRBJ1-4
ASSENEDHEKLF
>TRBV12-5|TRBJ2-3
ASGLTDTQY
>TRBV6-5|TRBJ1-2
ASSYGGAANYGYT
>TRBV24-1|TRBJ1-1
ATSGPGQGASTEAF
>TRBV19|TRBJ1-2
ASSISDRTNNYGYT
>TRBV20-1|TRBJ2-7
SAPRGARAEQY
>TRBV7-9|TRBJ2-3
ASSFADTQY
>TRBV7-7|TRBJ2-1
ASSTRQGAWNEQF
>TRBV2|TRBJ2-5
ASSEARGWGETQY
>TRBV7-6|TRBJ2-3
ASSFGSADTQY
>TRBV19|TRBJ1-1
ASSRAGMNTEAF
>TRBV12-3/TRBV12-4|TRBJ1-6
ASSNRVSRNSPLH
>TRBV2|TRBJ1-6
ASSGTGGDNSPLH
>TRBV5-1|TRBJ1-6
ASSFVGNSPLH
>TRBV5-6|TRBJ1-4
ASTEVRGTGDEKLF
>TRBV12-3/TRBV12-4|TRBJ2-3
ASSMDRAEDTQY
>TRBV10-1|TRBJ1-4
ASSDGSTNEKLF
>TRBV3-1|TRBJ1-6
ASSRDTGSYNSPLH
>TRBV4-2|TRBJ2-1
ASSQEAFESYNEQF